There are a few counts of the clone carrying this T cell receptor (beta chain). What it recognizes is unknown. The data were taken from a study of identical twins. Findings and limits, study-wide: For monozygotic twins, models underestimated out-of-frame TCR alpha sharing.

TCRdb independently ran MiXCR on the 5' RACE reads; one entry per CDR3 protein. The sample records about 810,000 distinct CDR3 sequences, 9% to 15% being singletons. The V gene's germline CDR1 is MGHDK and CDR2 SYGVNS. This CDR3 spans 16 amino acids. V shed 3 bases and J 3 bases; nucleotides not matched to a gene: 6. The same data also contributed to another study, on yellow fever vaccine responses in identical twins.

This sequence was found in a young woman in good health. The material sequenced was PBMCs. The J gene is TRBJ2-1, the V gene TRBV25-1; 9 nucleotides line up with TRBD2. CDR3 sequence: CASSEGSGGLYNEQFF. DNA for the CDR3: TGTGCCAGCAGTGAGGGTAGCGGGGGCCTCTACAATGAGCAGTTCTTC.